Listed here are 14 T cell receptor beta chains from one sample, sequenced in a study of blood T cell repertoires in COVID-19. Sequencing used immunoSEQ multiplex PCR; TCRdb keeps in-frame clones, though not all of them. Among some 250,000 clones listed, about 80% were seen once. The sequencing sample was made of peripheral blood. These receptors all stem from a woman aged 80 or over with acute or convalescent COVID-19.

The chain joins TRBV7-2 to TRBJ2-7; 10 bases agree with TRBD1. CDR3 size: 16 residues. Germline CDR1 SGHTA, CDR2 FQGNSA. V lost 5 bases to trimming and J lost 6 bases; unmatched junction nucleotides: 13. CDR3 sequence: CASSLRAGTGEGEQYF. The CDR3 region has the DNA TGTGCCAGCAGCCTGAGGGCCGGGACAGGGGAAGGCGAGCAGTACTTC.

The J gene is TRBJ1-1, the V gene TRBV10-3; a possible D gene is TRBD1 (6 bases). The V gene's germline CDR1 is ENHRY and CDR2 SYGVKD. The V end lost 10 bases, the J end lost 3 bases, and 18 bases lay between the germline ends. CDR3 length: 14 residues. The CDR3 here is CATRVSGGHTEAFF. The CDR3 DNA sequence: TGTGCCACTCGGGTCAGCGGGGGGCACACTGAAGCTTTCTTT.

J is TRBJ2-7 and V is TRBV2, with D hard to call. Germline-derived CDR1 and CDR2 are SNHLY and FYNNEI. V was trimmed by 0 bases and J by 3 bases, leaving 3 bases between them. This CDR3 region has 12 residues. The CDR3 coding sequence is TGTGCCAGCAGTGAAGCCGGCTACGAGCAGTACTTC. Protein: CASSEAGYEQYF.

This clone was seen more than once but under ten times. The J gene is TRBJ2-1, the V gene TRBV7-3; TRBD1 agrees at 8 bases. The CDR3 totals 14 residues. V was clipped by 2 bases and J by 5 bases; unmatched bases: 2. In germline, CDR1 is SGHTA, CDR2 FQGTGA. In DNA form, the CDR3 reads TGTGCCAGCAGCTTACAGGGGGCCGACAATGAGCAGTTCTTC. This translates into CASSLQGADNEQFF.

This clone was observed once. The chain uses TRBV2 and TRBJ2-2; 10 nucleotides line up with TRBD1. Germline V gene lookup returns CDR1 SNHLY and CDR2 FYNNEI. CDR3 length: 19 amino acids. With V trimmed by 5 bases and J by 1 base, 13 bases remained unmatched. The CDR3 DNA follows: TGTGCCAGCAGTCGAGGACAGGGGGGGCCCGGCGGGAACACCGGGGAGCTGTTTTTT. This gives the protein CASSRGQGGPGGNTGELFF.

This chain joins TRBV6-6 and TRBJ1-5, with D unresolved. The CDR3 runs to 15 residues. Germline CDR1 and CDR2: MNHNY and SVGAGI (reference sequence). Trimming stripped 4 bases from V and 7 bases from J, with 17 bases between. CDR3 protein: CASSSPDTSGQPQHF. In nucleotides, the CDR3 is TGTGCCAGCAGTTCTCCCGACACGTCGGGACAGCCCCAGCATTTT.

This clone appeared a few times. The chain recombines TRBV7-2 with TRBJ1-1; tentatively, D is TRBD1 (6 bases). The germline V and J ends were trimmed by 5 bases and 1 base, with 14 bases remaining between them. CDR3 size: 15 residues. Looked up from germline, CDR1 is SGHTA and CDR2 is FQGNSA. CDR3 sequence: CASSPTGHENTEAFF. In DNA, the CDR3 is TGTGCCAGCAGCCCTACGGGACATGAGAACACTGAAGCTTTCTTT.

The chain recombines TRBV5-5 with TRBJ1-5, with 9 bases that match TRBD1. Germline-derived CDR1 and CDR2 are SGHKS and YYEKEE (reference sequence). The V and J ends lost 5 bases and 2 bases, in that order; junction bases with no gene match: 5. This CDR3 is 15 amino acids long. CDR3 DNA: TGTGCCAGCAGACAGAGGACAGGGGGCAATCAGCCCCAGCATTTT. Protein sequence: CASRQRTGGNQPQHF.

Worth noting for this clone: Other DNA sequences in this sample translate to the same CDR3. CDR3 loop: CASSEALRNQPQHF. CDR3 DNA sequence: TGTGCCAGCAGTGAAGCACTGAGGAATCAGCCCCAGCATTTT. V gene TRBV6-1 combines with J gene TRBJ1-5; D unresolved. The CDR3 spans 14 residues. Trimming took off 0 bases at V and 4 bases at J, with 7 bases between the two ends. The germline CDR1 and CDR2 sequences are MNHNS and SASEGT.

This clone was detected only once. This chain uses TRBV6-5 with TRBJ2-7, with a tentative D call TRBD1 (6 bases). CDR3 length equals 14 residues. Trimming removed 6 bases at V and 2 bases at J, with 14 bases between. Per the germline V gene, CDR1 is MNHEY and CDR2 is SVGAGI. In DNA form, the CDR3 reads TGTGCCAGCAGGATAGACAGGAGTACCTACGAGCAGTACTTC. It specifies CASRIDRSTYEQYF.

The chain has TRBV3-1 (or the pseudogene TRBV3-2) and TRBJ1-1, with 8 bases matching TRBD1. CDR1 is LGHDT, CDR2 YNNKEL, per germline (reference sequence). V gave up 4 bases and J gave up 4 bases; unmatched junction bases: 2. This CDR3 comprises 13 residues. CDR3 bases: TGTGCCAGCAGCCTGGGGACAGGCACTGAAGCTTTCTTT. This codes for CASSLGTGTEAFF.

The V and J genes are TRBV27 and TRBJ1-5; D not certain. This CDR3 contains 14 residues. V lost 0 bases to trimming and J lost 7 bases, with 10 bases between them. Germline CDR1 reads MNHEY; CDR2 reads SMNVEV (reference sequence). CDR3 in DNA: TGTGCCAGCAGTTTATCGGGGAGGGTACAGCCCCAGCATTTT. This codes for CASSLSGRVQPQHF.

The chain has TRBV2 and TRBJ2-1; tentative D call: TRBD2 (6 bases). Trimming left V 6 bases short and J 4 bases short, with 16 bases between. CDR1 is SNHLY, CDR2 FYNNEI, per germline. The CDR3 is made up of 15 amino acids. As DNA, the CDR3 is TGTGCCAGCAGCGCCGTTAGCGGCCGATACAATGAGCAGTTCTTC. It specifies CASSAVSGRYNEQFF.

This sequence joins TRBV9 and TRBJ2-3; tentative D call: TRBD2 (5 bases). The CDR3 totals 16 residues. The germline CDR1 and CDR2 sequences are SGDLS and YYNGEE. V gave up 4 bases and J gave up 2 bases, with 17 bases separating them. The CDR3 loop reads CASSSRTGSLTDTQYF. In DNA form, the CDR3 reads TGTGCCAGCAGCTCGCGGACGGGAAGCCTCACAGATACGCAGTATTTT.